Listed below are T cell receptor beta chains from one sample, sequenced in a study of blood T cell repertoires in COVID-19. Profiling relied on immunoSEQ multiplex PCR, and the TCRdb table lists in-frame clones only, not all of them. This sample yields fewer than 120,000 clones, of which more than 65% are seen a single time; 3.8% belongs to the top ten. The sequenced sample consisted of peripheral blood. The receptors here all came from a woman older than 75 with acute or convalescent COVID-19. Both conserved end residues are part of each CDR3. D genes are given only for firm matches. Clone size, where shown, is once, few, many, or a class for clones that have expanded.

NA TRBJ1-1 NA TRBV12-2 CASRLEPPGVVDTEAFF TGTGCAAGTCGCTTAGAACCCCCCGGGGTGGTGGACACTGAAGCTTTCTTT
NA TRBJ2-1 NA TRBV29-1 CSVDKSNNEQFF TGCAGCGTTGACAAGAGCAACAATGAGCAGTTCTTC
few TRBJ2-1 TRBD1 TRBV19 CASSIGTGRDEQFF TGTGCCAGTAGTATCGGGACAGGGCGCGATGAGCAGTTCTTC
NA TRBJ2-1 TRBD2 TRBV7-3 CASSATSGGHNEQFF TGTGCCAGCAGCGCGACTAGCGGGGGTCACAATGAGCAGTTCTTC
NA TRBJ1-6 NA TRBV4-2 CASSQEEGSNSPLHF TGTGCCAGCAGCCAAGAAGAGGGCTCTAATTCACCCCTCCACTTT
NA TRBJ1-5 TRBD1 TRBV6-5 CASSLGQGEQPQHF TGTGCCAGCAGTTTGGGACAGGGCGAGCAGCCCCAGCATTTT
NA TRBJ1-2 NA TRBV4-2 CASSQMGGDGKSSNYGYTF TGTGCCAGCAGCCAAATGGGAGGGGACGGAAAAAGTTCTAACTATGGCTACACCTTC
few TRBJ2-5 TRBD1 TRBV19 CASSPQGVETQYF TGTGCCAGTAGTCCACAGGGGGTGGAGACCCAGTACTTC
NA TRBJ2-3 TRBD2 TRBV7-2 CASSSGLAGADTQYF TGTGCCAGCAGCTCGGGACTAGCGGGGGCAGATACGCAGTATTTT
NA TRBJ1-5 NA TRBV19 CASSMTGNSNQPQHF TGTGCCAGTAGTATGACAGGAAATAGCAATCAGCCCCAGCATTTT
NA TRBJ2-2 NA TRBV14 CASSHRGARANTGELFF TGTGCCAGCAGCCATCGTGGGGCAAGAGCGAACACCGGGGAGCTGTTTTTT
NA TRBJ2-1 TRBD2 TRBV7-2 CASSLALASYNEQFF TGTGCCAGCAGCTTAGCACTAGCGTCATACAATGAGCAGTTCTTC
NA TRBJ1-6 TRBD1 TRBV10-3 CAISAGGRDSPLHF TGTGCCATCAGCGCAGGGGGGAGAGATTCACCCCTCCACTTT
once TRBJ2-5 TRBD1 TRBV5-1 CASSLGDRVIQETQYF TGCGCCAGCAGCTTGGGGGACAGGGTAATTCAAGAGACCCAGTACTTC